This entry is about one T cell receptor beta chain. This clonotype was seen at least ten times. Its antigen has not been determined. Per-base quality was not reported, and no clone a single base away is much larger than it. The TCR beta CDR3 regions were amplified from the RNA transcripts. The TCR CDR3 was subjected to a first round of RT-PCR using the HTBI primer set and the Qiagen OneStep RT-PCR kit. Libraries were constructed in a second round of multiplex PCR, after which size selection and purification were carried out. Sequencing of the libraries was done on an Illumina HiSeq2000 using paired-end 100 bp reads. In the authors' own workflow: SOAPnuke was used to process the raw data, throwing out any read that contained adapters or uncalled bases, had a mean Phred below 15, or lacked an exact constant-primer or identifier match. COPE v1.2.5 was used to merge high-quality paired reads, and clonotypes were defined as unique nucleotide sequences. Clonotypes were aligned to IMGT TRBV, TRBD and TRBJ reference segments using MiTCR v1.1. Only V-J combinations with frequency above 0.0001, covering 99% to 99.2% of repertoires, were analysed. A TCS score was defined as the ratio between F50 (clonal expansion) and ExV (chaos), using BLOSUM62-based TCRdist between CDR3 peptides within each V-J. Welch's t-statistics and random forest reduced fewer than 550 V-J features to 13, which were used in a naive Bayes classifier (R e1071). The raw public data were reprocessed by TCRdb itself: fastp quality trimming at Q25, MiXCR clonotype calling, in-frame beta chains only. Rows matching on CDR3 protein sequence are summarized as one entry with the most common DNA and genes. None of the V and J calls come from the authors' own analysis; TCRdb made them. Recorded for this sample are 600,000 or so distinct CDR3 sequences; 14% of them occurred a single time. The ten largest clonotypes hold roughly 7% of the sample.

Ophthalmopathy patients had moderately to severely active disease, Clinical Activity Score of at least 3, NOSPECS grade of at least 4, and duration under 3 months. Any patient with an uncontrolled infection, another autoimmune disease, pregnancy or lactation was excluded. Diagnoses relied on clinical symptoms, serum thyroxine and TRAb, thyroid ultrasound and orbital computed tomography. PBMCs were isolated from about 9 ml of fresh peripheral blood by Ficoll-Paque density gradient centrifugation. Total RNA was extracted using Trizol reagent, and RNA quality was assessed on an Agilent 2100 Bioanalyzer. This entry is derived from a study of T cells in Graves' hyperthyroidism and ophthalmopathy (dated by TCRdb to the late 2010s). The study in broad terms: Peripheral blood samples were taken at initial diagnosis, before any treatment was given. TCR V-J signatures able to tell the groups apart were searched for in a discovery cohort of about a hundred patients, of whom around 42 had Graves' ophthalmopathy and some 60 had stable Graves' hyperthyroidism. Whether ophthalmopathy could be predicted prospectively was tested in an independent validation cohort made up of approximately 19 hyperthyroidism patients plus 17 patients who later progressed to ophthalmopathy. The approximately 95 discovery patients were divided at random into training and test sets in a 7:3 ratio. In addition, the study compared T-cell repertoires in thyroid tissue and in blood from about six Graves' hyperthyroidism patients. After sampling, hyperthyroidism patients received methimazole starting at 30 mg daily, and ophthalmopathy patients received high-dose intravenous methylprednisolone. The paper describes TCR Vbeta CDR3 sequencing of roughly 130 peripheral blood samples, made up of about 41 ophthalmopathy patients, approximately 76 hyperthyroidism patients and 17 progressor patients. What the study reported, not specific to this receptor: No statistical method was used to fix the sample size in advance, and group allocation was not hidden from the investigators. In validation, the model predicted progression to ophthalmopathy a median of around 6.5 months before onset, with roughly 70% sensitivity and roughly 79% specificity. Blood samples also contained most of the expanded thyroid clonotypes (frequency above 0.001), which suggests that blood repertoires may reflect thyroid immune responses. A model built on a 13 V-J signature distinguished ophthalmopathy from stable hyperthyroidism, reaching over 85% sensitivity and under 84% specificity in cross-validation and 80%/75% in testing.

Including cysteine and phenylalanine, the CDR3 has 15 amino acids. Only the CDR3 DNA stays, 45 bases, in frame from base 1. V lost 7 bases and J lost 2 bases, and the count of bases not matched to a germline gene is 8. This TCR came from a woman aged 18-35 years with Graves' ophthalmopathy. The chain links TRBV12-3 or TRBV12-4 with TRBJ2-1; TRBD2 matches 7 bases in the middle. Sequencing was carried out using blood. This receptor carries the CDR3 CASTLGGSAYNEQFF. The nucleotide sequence reads TGTGCCAGCACACTTGGCGGGAGCGCCTACAATGAGCAGTTCTTC.